The clone carrying this T cell receptor (beta chain) was observed at least ten times. The source of the sample is a study of regulatory T cells in long-lasting Graves disease. Building the TCR beta libraries relied on iRepertoire HTBI primers, and CDR3 regions underwent Arm-PCR. MiXCR, applied by TCRdb to the multiplex PCR reads, yields one record per CDR3 protein. The sample shows hundreds of thousands of distinct CDR3 sequences, approximately 22% of them seen only once. Germline assignment: CDR1 LNHNV and CDR2 YYDKDF (reference sequence). CDR3 length: 14 amino acids. Trimming pared 2 bases from V and 1 base from J, leaving 8 bases between. Time point in this sample: persistent/refractory GD, antithyroid drugs over 5 years with positive TRAb. There was RNA extracted from PBMCs, and the TCR library was made from it. The collection involved drawing approximately 9.9 milliliters of peripheral blood into EDTA tubes.

The chain has TRBV15 and TRBJ1-1; D uncertain. The input for sequencing was peripheral blood mononuclear cells (PBMCs), taken when the disease was refractory, from a patient treated with antithyroid drugs. The origin of this receptor is a female donor with Graves disease. CDR3 amino acids: CATSRLQRNTEAFF. The CDR3 region has the DNA TGTGCCACCAGCAGACTTCAAAGGAACACTGAAGCTTTCTTT.